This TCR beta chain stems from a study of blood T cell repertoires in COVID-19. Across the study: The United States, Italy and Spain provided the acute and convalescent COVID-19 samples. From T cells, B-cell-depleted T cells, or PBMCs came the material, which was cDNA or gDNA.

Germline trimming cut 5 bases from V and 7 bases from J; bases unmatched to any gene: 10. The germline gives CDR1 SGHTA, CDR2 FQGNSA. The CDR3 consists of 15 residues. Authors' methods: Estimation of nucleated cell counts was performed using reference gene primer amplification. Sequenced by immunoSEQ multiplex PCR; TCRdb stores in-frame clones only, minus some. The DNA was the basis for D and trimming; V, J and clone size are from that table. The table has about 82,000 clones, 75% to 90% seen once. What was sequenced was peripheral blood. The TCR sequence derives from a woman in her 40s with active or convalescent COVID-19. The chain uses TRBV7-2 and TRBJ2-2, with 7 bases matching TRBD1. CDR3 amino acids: CASSQTGQTGGELFF. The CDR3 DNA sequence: TGTGCCAGCAGCCAGACGGGACAGACCGGCGGGGAGCTGTTTTTT.